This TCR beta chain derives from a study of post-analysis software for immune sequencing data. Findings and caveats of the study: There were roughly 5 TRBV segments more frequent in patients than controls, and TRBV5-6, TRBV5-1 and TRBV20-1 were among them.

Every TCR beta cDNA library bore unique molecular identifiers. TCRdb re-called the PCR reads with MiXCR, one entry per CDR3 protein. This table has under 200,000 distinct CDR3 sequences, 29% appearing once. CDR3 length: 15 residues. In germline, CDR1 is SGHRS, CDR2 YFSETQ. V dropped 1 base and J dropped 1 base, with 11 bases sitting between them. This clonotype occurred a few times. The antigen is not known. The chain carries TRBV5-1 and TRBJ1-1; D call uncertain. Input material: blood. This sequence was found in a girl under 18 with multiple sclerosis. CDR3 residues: CASSLRTGRNTEAFF. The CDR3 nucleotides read TGCGCCAGCAGCTTGCGGACGGGCAGGAACACTGAAGCTTTCTTT.